What follows are 13 T cell receptor beta chains derived from one specimen sequenced in a study of shared clonotypes between healthy human individuals. TCRdb's copy holds only in-frame clones and misses some; the assay was immunoSEQ multiplex PCR. The table lists about 2.3 million clones, 80% to 95% of them singletons. Sequencing input: naive CD4+ T cells from PBMCs. The subset here: CD45RA+ positively selected. Every receptor here comes from a man aged 18 to 35 in good health. Some clones in this sample may be carry-over from other donors' samples.

The CDR3 here is CASSPRANREQFF. CDR3 coding DNA: TGCGCCAGCAGCCCGAGGGCTAATCGGGAGCAGTTCTTC. The rearrangement joins TRBV4-3 to TRBJ2-1, with a possible D match to TRBD2 (5 bases). Trimming shortened V by 4 bases and J by 10 bases, and 14 bases separated the two germline ends. The CDR3 is made up of 13 amino acids. Germline V gene sequence: CDR1 LGHNA, CDR2 YSLEER.

The CDR3 protein is CASSLRGYRGQETQYF. DNA of the CDR3: TGTGCCAGCAGCTTAAGAGGGTACAGGGGACAAGAGACCCAGTACTTC. The chain employs TRBV11-3 and TRBJ2-5; 7 nucleotides match TRBD1. This CDR3 has 16 amino acids. CDR1 and CDR2 from the germline V gene are SGHNT and YENEEA. V dropped 2 bases and J dropped 2; count of bases not matched to a gene: 8.

This clone was detected once. In the same sample, other DNA sequences code for this CDR3. The V and J genes are TRBV18 and TRBJ2-7; 9 bases agree with TRBD1. CDR3 length: 15 residues. CDR1 and CDR2 from the germline V gene are KGHSH and LQKENI. Losses at the gene ends were 2 bases for V and 3 bases for J; bases not matched to a gene: 5. The CDR3 region is CASSPSRDRVYEQYF. The CDR3 coding sequence is TGTGCCAGCTCACCATCCCGGGACAGGGTCTACGAGCAGTACTTC.

This chain connects TRBV5-4 to TRBJ2-3; tentative D call: TRBD1 (7 bases). The germline V gene encodes CDR1 SGHNT and CDR2 YYREEE (reference sequence). Trimming removed 4 bases at V and 1 base at J, with 13 bases between. This CDR3 has 15 amino acids. This CDR3 reads CASSRIRGGTDTQYF. The CDR3 nucleotides read TGTGCCAGCAGCCGTATCAGGGGGGGCACAGATACGCAGTATTTT.

V usage is TRBV7-2 and J usage is TRBJ1-6, with D perhaps matching TRBD1 (5 bases). Trimming removed 4 bases from V and 10 bases from J, with 20 bases in between. CDR3 length equals 16 residues. The V gene's germline CDR1 is SGHTA and CDR2 FQGNSA. The DNA for the CDR3 is TGTGCCAGCAGCTACCGGGACGGAGGCCGGGGATCACCCCTCCACTTT. Translation: CASSYRDGGRGSPLHF.

The chain couples TRBV25-1 to TRBJ2-7, with 10 bases that match TRBD1. Per germline, CDR1 MGHDK and CDR2 SYGVNS. CDR3 length: 17 residues. V trimming: 6 bases; J trimming: 0 bases; junction bases outside the gene matches: 11. The DNA of the CDR3 is TGTGCCAGCAGCATCACACCCGGGACAGGGGACTCCTACGAGCAGTACTTC. This translates into CASSITPGTGDSYEQYF.

This chain connects TRBV19 to TRBJ2-1, with TRBD2 matching 7 bases. Looked up from germline, CDR1 is LNHDA and CDR2 is SQIVND (reference sequence). The CDR3 extends over 17 amino acids. Trimming at V came to 1 base and at J to 3 bases, leaving 9 bases not matched to a gene. As DNA, the CDR3 is TGTGCCAGTAGTATAGTCCAATTTGCGGGGGTCTACAATGAGCAGTTCTTC. Amino acids: CASSIVQFAGVYNEQFF.

This clone has a single count. V usage is TRBV15 and J usage is TRBJ2-1; 7 bases map to TRBD2. The CDR3 contains 17 residues. Looked up from germline, CDR1 is LNHNV and CDR2 is YYDKDF (reference sequence). Trimming removed 4 bases from V and 3 bases from J; junction bases left unmatched: 12. CDR3 amino acids: CATSTPGWGGGYNEQFF. The CDR3 nucleotides are TGTGCCACCAGCACGCCTGGCTGGGGCGGGGGCTACAATGAGCAGTTCTTC.

The chain couples TRBV5-1 to TRBJ2-2; D is possibly TRBD2 (5 bases). The CDR3 is made up of 15 amino acids. CDR1 is SGHRS and CDR2 is YFSETQ in the germline V gene. V lost 3 bases and J lost 7, with 16 bases in between. CDR3 nucleotides: TGCGCCAGCAGCTCAGGTCCCGGGGTTGACGGGGAGCTGTTTTTT. Translated, it gives CASSSGPGVDGELFF. Combining the CDR3 with reference TRBV5-1 and TRBJ2-2 gives the whole variable domain KAGVTQTPRYLIKTRGQQVTLSCSPISGHRSVSWYQQTPGQGLQFLFEYFSETQRNKGNFPGRFSGRQFSNSRSEMNVSTLELGDSALYLCASSSGPGVDGELFFGEGSRLTVL.

V usage is TRBV10-1 and J usage is TRBJ1-1; D may be TRBD1 (5 bases). Germline values: CDR1 WNHNN, CDR2 SYGVQD (reference sequence). V lost 1 base and J lost 5, with 20 bases in between. The CDR3 is made up of 17 amino acids. In DNA form, the CDR3 reads TGCGCCAGCAGTGAGTGTCGACAGCTACGCTGGTGGACTGAAGCTTTCTTT. This codes for CASSECRQLRWWTEAFF.

V usage is TRBV7-3 and J usage is TRBJ2-3, with 10 bases fitting TRBD2. Germline loops: CDR1 SGHTA, CDR2 FQGTGA. CDR3 length: 16 amino acids. Trimming cost V 2 bases and J 6 bases; bases outside gene matches: 8. CDR3 sequence: CASSLRPTAGGDTQYF. DNA of the CDR3: TGTGCCAGCAGCTTACGTCCGACAGCGGGAGGGGATACGCAGTATTTT.

The chain joins TRBV6-5 to TRBJ2-1, with D perhaps being TRBD1 or TRBD2 (5 bases each). Trimming shortened V by 3 bases and J by 5 bases, and 14 bases separated the two germline ends. Germline lookup yields CDR1 MNHEY and CDR2 SVGAGI. The CDR3 loop spans 15 amino acids. CDR3 bases: TGTGCCAGCAGTTATGGGACCGCACCCGACAATGAGCAGTTCTTC. Its protein product is CASSYGTAPDNEQFF.

The genes are TRBV28 and TRBJ2-3, with D maybe TRBD2 (5 bases). CDR1 is MDHEN, CDR2 SYDVKM, per germline. This CDR3 has 17 amino acids. Trimming shortened V by 7 bases and J by 2 bases, and 22 bases separated the two germline ends. CDR3 in DNA: TGTGCCAGCAACCCGTTCCACTTGAGAGGGAACACAGATACGCAGTATTTT. It encodes CASNPFHLRGNTDTQYF.